This TCR beta chain originates from a study of shared clonotypes between healthy human individuals. In the study overall: For every donor, three CD4 naive, three CD4 memory, two CD8 naive and one CD8 memory plates were used. Findings of the study overall: Rarefaction showed sorted-subset sequencing was incomplete despite large depth.

CD45RO-negative, CCR7-positively selected cells formed the naive CD8 fraction, excluding terminally differentiated effector memory CD45RA+ cells. The germline V gene has CDR1 MNHEY and CDR2 SVGAGI. The CDR3 contains 15 residues. Germline trimming cut 7 bases from V and 1 base from J; bases unmatched to any gene: 4. This clone came up once. Its antigen is undetermined. Per the original data handling: ImmunoSEQ gave junction-only sequences without quality scores, so filtering differed. Profiling relied on immunoSEQ multiplex PCR, and the TCRdb table lists in-frame clones only, not all of them. V and J calls and clone size are given by that table; D and trimming were obtained from the DNA. The table includes about 600,000 clones, roughly 98% detected once.

The sample was naive CD8+ T cells sorted from blood. The source of this sequence is a man aged 25-40 years in good health. The chain has TRBV6-5 and TRBJ2-3, with 11 bases aligning to TRBD2. CDR3 sequence reads: CASTLLAGGTDTQYF. CDR3 in DNA: TGTGCCAGCACCCTACTAGCGGGAGGCACAGATACGCAGTATTTT.